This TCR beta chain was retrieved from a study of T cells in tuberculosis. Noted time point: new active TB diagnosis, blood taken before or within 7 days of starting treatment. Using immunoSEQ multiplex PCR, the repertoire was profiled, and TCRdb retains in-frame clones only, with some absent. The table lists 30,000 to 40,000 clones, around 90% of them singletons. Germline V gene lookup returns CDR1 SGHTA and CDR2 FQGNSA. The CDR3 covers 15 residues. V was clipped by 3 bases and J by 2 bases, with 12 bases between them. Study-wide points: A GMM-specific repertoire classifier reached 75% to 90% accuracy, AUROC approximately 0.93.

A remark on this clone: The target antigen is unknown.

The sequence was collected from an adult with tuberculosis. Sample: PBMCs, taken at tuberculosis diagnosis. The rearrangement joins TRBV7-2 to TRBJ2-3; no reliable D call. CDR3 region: CASSFRNQATDTQYF. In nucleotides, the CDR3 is TGTGCCAGCAGCTTCCGTAATCAGGCCACAGATACGCAGTATTTT. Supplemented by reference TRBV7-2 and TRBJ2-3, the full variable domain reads GAGVSQSPSNKVTEKGKDVELRCDPISGHTALYWYRQSLGQGLEFLIYFQGNSAPDKSGLPSDRFSAERTGGSVSTLTIQRTQQEDSAVYLCASSFRNQATDTQYFGPGTRLTVL.